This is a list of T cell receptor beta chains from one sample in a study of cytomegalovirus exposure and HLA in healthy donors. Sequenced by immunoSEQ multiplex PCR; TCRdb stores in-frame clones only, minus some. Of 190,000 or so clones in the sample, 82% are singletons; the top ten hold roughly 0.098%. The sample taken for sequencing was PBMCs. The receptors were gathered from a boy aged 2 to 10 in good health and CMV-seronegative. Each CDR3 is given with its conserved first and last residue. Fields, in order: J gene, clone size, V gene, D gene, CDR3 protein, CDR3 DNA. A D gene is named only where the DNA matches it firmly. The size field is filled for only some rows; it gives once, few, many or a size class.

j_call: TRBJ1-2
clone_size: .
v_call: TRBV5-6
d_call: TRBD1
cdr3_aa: CASSRQGLNYGYTF
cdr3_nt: TGTGCCAGCAGCCGACAGGGTCTAAACTATGGCTACACCTTC

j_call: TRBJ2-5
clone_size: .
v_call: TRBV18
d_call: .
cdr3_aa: CASSPSSQETQYF
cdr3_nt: TGTGCCAGCTCACCCTCCAGTCAAGAGACCCAGTACTTC

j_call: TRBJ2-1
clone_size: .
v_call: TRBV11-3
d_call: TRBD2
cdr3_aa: CASSQSRGDDNEQFF
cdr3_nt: TGTGCCAGCAGCCAGAGTCGGGGGGACGACAATGAGCAGTTCTTC

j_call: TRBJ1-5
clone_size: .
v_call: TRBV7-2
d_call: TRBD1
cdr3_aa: CASSSGQGRWGQPQHF
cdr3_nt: TGTGCCAGCAGCTCGGGACAGGGGAGGTGGGGTCAGCCCCAGCATTTT

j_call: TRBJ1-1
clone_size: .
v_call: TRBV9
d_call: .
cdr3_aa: CASSVGGSDLGTEAFF
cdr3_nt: TGTGCCAGCAGCGTAGGAGGAAGCGACCTCGGCACTGAAGCTTTCTTT

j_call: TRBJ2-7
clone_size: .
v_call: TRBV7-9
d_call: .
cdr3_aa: CASSLRGSGEQYF
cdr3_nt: TGTGCCAGCAGCCTCCGAGGTTCGGGGGAGCAGTACTTC

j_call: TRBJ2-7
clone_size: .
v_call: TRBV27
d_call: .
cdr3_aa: CASSFGEDYEQYF
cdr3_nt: TGTGCCAGCAGTTTCGGGGAAGACTACGAGCAGTACTTC

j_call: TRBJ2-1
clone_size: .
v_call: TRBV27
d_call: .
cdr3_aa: CASSLSDRPNEQFF
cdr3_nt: TGTGCCAGCAGTTTATCAGACAGGCCCAATGAGCAGTTCTTC

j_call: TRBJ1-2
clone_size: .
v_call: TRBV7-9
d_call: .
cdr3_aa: CASSREGYGYTF
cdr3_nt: TGTGCCAGCAGCCGCGAGGGATATGGCTACACCTTC

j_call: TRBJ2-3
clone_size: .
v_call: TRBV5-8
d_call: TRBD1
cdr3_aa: CASSPATGALVADTQYF
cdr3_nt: TGTGCCAGCAGCCCGGCGACAGGGGCGTTGGTAGCAGATACGCAGTATTTT

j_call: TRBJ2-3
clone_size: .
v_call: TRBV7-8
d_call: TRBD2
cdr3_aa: CASSIGLASTDTQYF
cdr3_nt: TGTGCCAGCAGCATAGGACTAGCAAGCACAGATACGCAGTATTTT

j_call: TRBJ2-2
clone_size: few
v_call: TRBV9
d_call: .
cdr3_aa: CASSVAKRGGPHGELFF
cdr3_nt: TGTGCCAGCAGCGTAGCTAAGAGGGGGGGCCCCCACGGGGAGCTGTTTTTT

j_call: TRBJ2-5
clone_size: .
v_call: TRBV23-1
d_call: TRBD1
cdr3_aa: CATRTTRDRGQETQYF
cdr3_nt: TGCGCCACTCGAACGACCCGGGACAGGGGTCAAGAGACCCAGTACTTC

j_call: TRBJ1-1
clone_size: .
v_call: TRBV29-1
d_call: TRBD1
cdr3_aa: CSVGQLLRGNTEAFF
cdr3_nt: TGCAGCGTGGGACAGCTGCTAAGGGGGAACACTGAAGCTTTCTTT

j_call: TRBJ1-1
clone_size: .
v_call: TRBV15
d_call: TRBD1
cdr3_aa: CATSRGQGTEAFF
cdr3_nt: TGTGCCACCAGCAGAGGACAGGGAACTGAAGCTTTCTTT

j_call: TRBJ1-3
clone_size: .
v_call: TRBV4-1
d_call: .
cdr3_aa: CASREQGSGNTIYF
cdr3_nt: TGCGCCAGCAGGGAACAGGGCTCTGGAAACACCATATATTTT

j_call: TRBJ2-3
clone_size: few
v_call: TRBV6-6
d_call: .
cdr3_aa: CASSPGEDTQYF
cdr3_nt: TGTGCCAGCAGTCCTGGGGAGGATACGCAGTATTTT

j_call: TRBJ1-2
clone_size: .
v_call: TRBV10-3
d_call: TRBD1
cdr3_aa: CATRTGEKDGYTF
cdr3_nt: TGTGCCACCCGGACAGGGGAAAAAGATGGCTACACCTTC

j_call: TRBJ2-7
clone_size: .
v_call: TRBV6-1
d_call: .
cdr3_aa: CASSFLAIHEQYF
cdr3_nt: TGTGCCAGCAGTTTCCTGGCCATCCACGAGCAGTACTTC

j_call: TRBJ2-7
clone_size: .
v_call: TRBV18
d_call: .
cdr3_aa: CASHTGTLYEQYF
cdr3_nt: TGTGCCAGCCATACAGGGACCCTTTACGAGCAGTACTTC

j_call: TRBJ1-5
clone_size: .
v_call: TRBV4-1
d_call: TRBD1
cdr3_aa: CASSARGRKTQPQHF
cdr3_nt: TGCGCCAGCAGTGCCAGGGGGCGAAAGACGCAGCCCCAGCATTTT

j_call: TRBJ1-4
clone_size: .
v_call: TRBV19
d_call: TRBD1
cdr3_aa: CASRTGTVNEKLFF
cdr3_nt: TGTGCCAGTAGGACCGGGACAGTAAATGAAAAACTGTTTTTT

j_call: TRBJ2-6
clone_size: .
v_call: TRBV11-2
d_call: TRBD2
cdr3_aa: CASSHLAGGPYGANVLTF
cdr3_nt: TGTGCCAGCAGCCACTTAGCGGGGGGGCCGTATGGGGCCAACGTCCTGACTTTC

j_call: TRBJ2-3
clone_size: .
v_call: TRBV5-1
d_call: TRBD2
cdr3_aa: CASSVGTSGYTDTQYF
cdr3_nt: TGCGCCAGCAGCGTCGGGACTAGCGGATACACAGATACGCAGTATTTT

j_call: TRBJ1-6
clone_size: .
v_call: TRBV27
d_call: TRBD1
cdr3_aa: CASSLLAGGIDSPLHF
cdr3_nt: TGTGCCAGCAGTTTATTAGCAGGGGGCATAGATTCACCCCTCCACTTT

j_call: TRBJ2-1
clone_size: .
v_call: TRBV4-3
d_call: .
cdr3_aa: CASSQDTEGYNEQFF
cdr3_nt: TGCGCCAGCAGCCAAGATACCGAGGGATACAATGAGCAGTTCTTC

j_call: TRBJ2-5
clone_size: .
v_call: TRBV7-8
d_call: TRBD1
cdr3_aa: CASSLRSGTVTQETQYF
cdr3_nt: TGTGCCAGCAGCTTAAGATCCGGGACAGTGACTCAAGAGACCCAGTACTTC

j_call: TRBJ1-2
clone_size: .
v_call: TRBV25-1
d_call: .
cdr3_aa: CAAKDTYYGYTF
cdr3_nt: TGTGCCGCTAAAGACACCTACTATGGCTACACCTTC

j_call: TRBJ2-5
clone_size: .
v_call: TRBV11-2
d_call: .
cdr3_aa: CASSSVRQETQYF
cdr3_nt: TGTGCCAGCAGCTCGGTTAGACAAGAGACCCAGTACTTC

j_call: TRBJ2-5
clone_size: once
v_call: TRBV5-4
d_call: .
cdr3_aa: CASSLAGDLQETQYF
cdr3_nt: TGTGCCAGCAGCTTGGCGGGGGACCTACAAGAGACCCAGTACTTC

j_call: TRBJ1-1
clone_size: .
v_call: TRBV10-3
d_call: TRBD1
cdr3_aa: CAISPGQKNTEAFF
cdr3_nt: TGTGCCATCAGCCCGGGACAGAAGAACACTGAAGCTTTCTTT

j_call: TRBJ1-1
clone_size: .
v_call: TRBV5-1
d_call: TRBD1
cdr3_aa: CASSRDSKAAFF
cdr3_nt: TGCGCCAGCAGCCGGGACAGTAAAGCGGCTTTCTTT

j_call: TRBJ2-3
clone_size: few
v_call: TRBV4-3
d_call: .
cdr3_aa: CASSQETRKLDTQYF
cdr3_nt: TGCGCCAGCAGCCAAGAAACGCGAAAACTAGATACGCAGTATTTT

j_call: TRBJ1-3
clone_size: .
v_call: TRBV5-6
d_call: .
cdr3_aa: CASSLYAASYSGNTIYF
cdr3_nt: TGTGCCAGCAGCTTGTACGCGGCCTCCTACTCTGGAAACACCATATATTTT

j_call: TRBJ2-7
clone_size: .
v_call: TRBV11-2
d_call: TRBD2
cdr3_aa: CASSFNNVAGRDEQYF
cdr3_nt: TGTGCCAGCAGCTTCAATAATGTGGCAGGGAGGGACGAGCAGTACTTC

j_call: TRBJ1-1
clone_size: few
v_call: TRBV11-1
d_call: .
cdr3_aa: CATRSQENTEAFF
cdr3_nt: TGTGCCACCAGGTCACAGGAGAACACTGAAGCTTTCTTT

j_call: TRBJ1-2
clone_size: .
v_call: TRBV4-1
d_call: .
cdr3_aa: CASSQIGVDYGYTF
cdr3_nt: TGCGCCAGCAGCCAAATCGGGGTCGACTATGGCTACACCTTC